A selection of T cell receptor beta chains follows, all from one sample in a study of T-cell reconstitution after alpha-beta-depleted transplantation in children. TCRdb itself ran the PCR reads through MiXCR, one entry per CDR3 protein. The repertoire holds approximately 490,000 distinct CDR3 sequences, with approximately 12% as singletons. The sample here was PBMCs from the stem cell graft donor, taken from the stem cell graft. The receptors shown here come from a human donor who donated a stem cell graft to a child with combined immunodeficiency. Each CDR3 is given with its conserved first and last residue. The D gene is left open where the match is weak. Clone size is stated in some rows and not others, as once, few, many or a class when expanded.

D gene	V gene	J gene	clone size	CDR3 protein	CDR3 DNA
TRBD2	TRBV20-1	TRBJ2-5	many	CSAPAGGQETQYF	TGCAGTGCCCCAGCGGGGGGCCAAGAGACCCAGTACTTC
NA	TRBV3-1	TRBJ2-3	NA	CASSQDQYLNTDTQYF	TGTGCCAGCAGCCAAGATCAATACCTGAACACAGATACGCAGTATTTT
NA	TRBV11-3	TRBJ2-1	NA	CASSFNARGNEQFF	TGTGCCAGCAGCTTCAATGCCCGGGGCAATGAGCAGTTCTTC
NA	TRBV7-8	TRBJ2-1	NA	CASNKKRLAGPYNEQFF	TGTGCCAGCAACAAGAAGAGATTGGCAGGACCATACAATGAGCAGTTCTTC
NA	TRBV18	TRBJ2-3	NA	CASSPVPNTDTQYF	TGTGCCAGCTCACCCGTGCCCAACACAGATACGCAGTATTTT
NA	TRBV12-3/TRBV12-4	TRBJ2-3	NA	CAMGPLGAATDTQYF	TGTGCCATGGGCCCTTTGGGGGCCGCCACAGATACGCAGTATTTT
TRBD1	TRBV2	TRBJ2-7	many	CASREGTGGYEQYF	TGTGCCAGCAGGGAAGGGACAGGGGGATACGAGCAGTACTTC
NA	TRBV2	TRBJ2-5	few	CASTKDSQETQYF	TGTGCCAGCACTAAGGACAGTCAAGAGACCCAGTACTTC
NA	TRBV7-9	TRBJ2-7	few	CASSLAFLASGEQYF	TGTGCCAGCAGCTTAGCGTTTCTAGCTTCGGGTGAGCAGTACTTC
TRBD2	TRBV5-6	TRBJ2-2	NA	CASSLLTSGYTGELFF	TGTGCCAGCAGCTTGCTGACTAGCGGCTACACCGGGGAGCTGTTTTTT
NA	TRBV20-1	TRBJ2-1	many	CSASARGGEQFF	TGCAGTGCTAGCGCCAGGGGTGGTGAGCAGTTCTTC
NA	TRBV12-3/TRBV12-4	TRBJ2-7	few	CASSLGQSWREQYF	TGTGCCAGCAGTTTAGGACAGTCTTGGAGGGAGCAGTACTTC
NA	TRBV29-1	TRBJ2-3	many	CSVLTDTQYF	TGCAGCGTTCTGACAGATACGCAGTATTTT
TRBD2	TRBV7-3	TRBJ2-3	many	CASSFGGAHTDTQYF	TGTGCCAGCAGCTTCGGGGGGGCCCACACAGATACGCAGTATTTT